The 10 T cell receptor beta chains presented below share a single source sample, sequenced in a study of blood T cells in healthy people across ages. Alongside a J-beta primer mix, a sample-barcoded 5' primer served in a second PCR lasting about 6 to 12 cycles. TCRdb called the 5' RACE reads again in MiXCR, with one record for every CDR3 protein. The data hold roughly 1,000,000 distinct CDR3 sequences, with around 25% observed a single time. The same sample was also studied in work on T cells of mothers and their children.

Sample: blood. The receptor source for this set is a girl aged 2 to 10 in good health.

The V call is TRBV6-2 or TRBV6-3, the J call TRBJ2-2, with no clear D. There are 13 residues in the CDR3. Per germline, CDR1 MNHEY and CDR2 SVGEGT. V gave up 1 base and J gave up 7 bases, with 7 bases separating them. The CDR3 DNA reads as TGTGCCAGCAGTTACTTTGTCAGCGGGGAGCTGTTTTTT. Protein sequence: CASSYFVSGELFF.

The CDR3 loop reads CASGLGSGYTF. The CDR3 DNA follows: TGTGCTAGTGGTTTGGGGAGCGGCTACACCTTC. The chain links TRBV12-5 to TRBJ1-2; D not certain. The germline V gene has CDR1 LGHNT and CDR2 FRNRAP. The CDR3 contains 11 residues. V was trimmed by 1 base and J by 8 bases, leaving 5 bases between them.

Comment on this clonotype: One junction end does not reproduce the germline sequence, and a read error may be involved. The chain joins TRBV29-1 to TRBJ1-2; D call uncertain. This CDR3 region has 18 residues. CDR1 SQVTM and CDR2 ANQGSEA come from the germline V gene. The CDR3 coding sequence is TGCAGCGTAGAAGGTCCTACCGCCCAACGCAGGCATAACTATGGCTACACCTTC. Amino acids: CSVEGPTAQRRHNYGYTF.

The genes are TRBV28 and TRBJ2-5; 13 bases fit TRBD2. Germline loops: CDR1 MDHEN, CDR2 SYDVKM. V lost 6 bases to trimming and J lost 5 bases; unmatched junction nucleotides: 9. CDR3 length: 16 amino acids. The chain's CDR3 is CASSQTGLAGRETQYF. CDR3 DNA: TGTGCCAGCAGCCAAACGGGACTAGCGGGGCGGGAGACCCAGTACTTC.

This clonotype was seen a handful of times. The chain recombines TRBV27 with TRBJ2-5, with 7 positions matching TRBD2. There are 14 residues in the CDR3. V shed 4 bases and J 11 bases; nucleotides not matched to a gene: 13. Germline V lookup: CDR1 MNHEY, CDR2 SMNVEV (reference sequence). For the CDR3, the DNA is TGTGCCAGCAGTTCTCCAGGGTCAGGGAGGGAGCAGTACTTC. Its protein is CASSSPGSGREQYF.

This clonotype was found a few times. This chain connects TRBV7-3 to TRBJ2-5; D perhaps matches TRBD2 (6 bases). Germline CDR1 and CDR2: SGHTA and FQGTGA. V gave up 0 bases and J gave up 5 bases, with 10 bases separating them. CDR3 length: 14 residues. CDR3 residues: CASSLTPGRETQYF. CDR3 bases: TGTGCCAGCAGCTTAACACCAGGGAGGGAGACCCAGTACTTC.

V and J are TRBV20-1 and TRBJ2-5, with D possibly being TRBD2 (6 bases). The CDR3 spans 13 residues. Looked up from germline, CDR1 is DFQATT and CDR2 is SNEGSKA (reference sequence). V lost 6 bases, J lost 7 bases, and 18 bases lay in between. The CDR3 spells CSASAPSGGTQYF. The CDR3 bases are TGCAGTGCATCCGCTCCCTCCGGGGGGACCCAGTACTTC.

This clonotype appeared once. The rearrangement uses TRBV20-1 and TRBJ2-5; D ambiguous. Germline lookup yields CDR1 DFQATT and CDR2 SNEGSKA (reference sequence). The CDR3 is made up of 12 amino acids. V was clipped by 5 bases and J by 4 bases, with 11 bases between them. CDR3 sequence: CSAEPRSETQYF. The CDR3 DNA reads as TGCAGTGCTGAACCTAGATCAGAGACCCAGTACTTC.

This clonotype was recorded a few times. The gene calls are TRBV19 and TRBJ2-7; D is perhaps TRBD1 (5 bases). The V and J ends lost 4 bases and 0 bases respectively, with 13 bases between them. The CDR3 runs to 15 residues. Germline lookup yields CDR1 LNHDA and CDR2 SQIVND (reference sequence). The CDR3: CASSSRDHPSYEQYF. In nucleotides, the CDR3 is TGTGCCAGTAGTAGCAGGGATCATCCCTCCTACGAGCAGTACTTC.

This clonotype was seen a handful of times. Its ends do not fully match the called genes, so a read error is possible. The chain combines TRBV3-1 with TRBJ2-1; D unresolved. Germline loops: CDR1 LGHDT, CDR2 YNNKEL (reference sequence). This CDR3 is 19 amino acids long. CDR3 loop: CASGQQKSGPLRLLDEQFF. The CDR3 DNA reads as TGTGCCAGCGGCCAACAAAAGAGTGGACCGCTCCGCCTTTTGGATGAGCAGTTCTTC.